This T cell receptor beta chain was identified during a study of PD-1 blockade in classical Hodgkin lymphoma. Study-wide findings and caveats: The repertoire differences lack a defined cause, possibly disease activity or prior therapy. Complete responders matched newly diagnosed patients in baseline diversity. A significant rise in TCR diversity was seen by C4D1 for CD4+ cells but not for CD8+ cells.

Clones were read by immunoSEQ multiplex PCR, and TCRdb kept only the in-frame ones, dropping some. The table shows about 110,000 clones, with 70% to 90% occurring only once. Note on this clone: The target antigen is unknown.

Each patient's relapse followed autologous stem cell transplantation, and brentuximab vedotin exposure varied. Each best response was a complete response, a partial response or progressive disease. The starting material was peripheral blood mononuclear cells (PBMCs), obtained before the second cycle of nivolumab. The sequence was collected from a human donor with classical Hodgkin lymphoma.

CDR3 sequence: CASSSWLAGGPRADTQYF. In DNA form, the CDR3 reads TGTGCCAGCAGCTCTTGGCTAGCGGGAGGGCCACGGGCAGATACGCAGTATTTT. The genes are TRBV2 and TRBJ2-3; 12 bases align to TRBD2. The CDR3 covers 18 residues. Germline V gene data show CDR1 as SNHLY and CDR2 as FYNNEI. The V and J ends lost 6 bases and 4 bases, in that order; junction bases with no gene match: 14.